Listed below are T cell receptor beta chains from one sample, sequenced in a study of neoadjuvant anti-PD-1 for oral cavity cancer. Method: immunoSEQ multiplex PCR; TCRdb's copy keeps in-frame clones and lacks some. In the table there are 30,000 to 40,000 clones, approximately 90% of which are singletons. The specimen was PBMCs, collected before nivolumab (anti-PD-1) treatment. These receptor sequences come from a person aged 35-79 years with oral cavity squamous cell carcinoma. The CDR3 runs from the conserved cysteine through the conserved F or W. A D gene is named only where the DNA matches it firmly. For some rows the clone size is stated as once, few or many, or as a class when expanded; others skip it.

d_call,v_call,clone_size,j_call,cdr3_nt,cdr3_aa
TRBD1,TRBV2,NA,TRBJ1-2,TGTGCCAGCAGGGGACAGGGGTCAGGTCTGGCCTATGGCTACACCTTC,CASRGQGSGLAYGYTF
NA,TRBV5-4,NA,TRBJ1-1,TGTGCCAGCAGCGTAACCGGACGTGGTGATGAAGCTTTCTTT,CASSVTGRGDEAFF
TRBD1,TRBV7-2,NA,TRBJ1-1,TGTGCCAGCAGCTTAGTCCCAGGGGGCTCGGACACTGAAGCTTTCTTT,CASSLVPGGSDTEAFF
NA,TRBV5-6,NA,TRBJ2-7,TGTGCCAGCAGCTTGGGAGACACCACCTACGAGCAGTACTTC,CASSLGDTTYEQYF
TRBD1,TRBV7-8,once,TRBJ1-1,TGTGCCAGCAGCTATCGACGACAGGGGGCTATGAACACTGAAGCTTTCTTT,CASSYRRQGAMNTEAFF
TRBD1,TRBV23-1,NA,TRBJ2-7,TGCGCCAGCAGTCAACGGACAGGGGAGACCTACGAGCAGTACTTC,CASSQRTGETYEQYF
TRBD2,TRBV5-1,NA,TRBJ2-7,TGCGCCAGCAGCTTGGGACTAGCGGGGGCCCTATACCTGAGCTCCTACGAGCAGTACTTC,CASSLGLAGALYLSSYEQYF
TRBD1,TRBV5-1,NA,TRBJ1-1,TGCGCCAGCAGCTTGGGACAGGGGAAAGCTTTCTTT,CASSLGQGKAFF
NA,TRBV11-3,NA,TRBJ2-3,TGTGCCAGCAGCCTGGGACGGAGCACAGATACGCAGTATTTT,CASSLGRSTDTQYF
NA,TRBV4-3,NA,TRBJ1-5,TGCGCCAGCAGCGACTTGGTAGGGAATCAGCCCCAGCATTTT,CASSDLVGNQPQHF
NA,TRBV7-2,NA,TRBJ2-5,TGTGCCAGCAGCTCCCCCCGCGGGGACCAAGAGACCCAGTACTTC,CASSSPRGDQETQYF
NA,TRBV11-2,NA,TRBJ2-1,TGTGCCAGCAGCGTCGACTCCTACAATGAGCAGTTCTTC,CASSVDSYNEQFF
NA,TRBV30,NA,TRBJ2-1,TGTGCCTGGAGGCCCTCGGCCGGCGGTGAGCAGTTCTTC,CAWRPSAGGEQFF
NA,TRBV5-6,NA,TRBJ1-1,TGTGCCAGCAGCTTTGATCTTAAATTGGACACTGAAGCTTTCTTT,CASSFDLKLDTEAFF
NA,TRBV2,NA,TRBJ1-2,TGTGCCAGCAGTTTTCGGACAGCTGAGGATGGCTACACCTTC,CASSFRTAEDGYTF
TRBD1,TRBV4-3,NA,TRBJ1-6,TGCGCCAGCAGCCAGTCCCGGACAGGCATTTCACCCCTCCACTTT,CASSQSRTGISPLHF
NA,TRBV10-3,NA,TRBJ1-2,TGTGCCATCAACTATGGCCTAGAGAACAGGGTAAATGGCTACACCTTC,CAINYGLENRVNGYTF
TRBD2,TRBV5-4,few,TRBJ2-2,TGTGCCAGCAGCTTGGCGGGGGGGCACACCGGGGAGCTGTTTTTT,CASSLAGGHTGELFF
TRBD1,TRBV5-1,NA,TRBJ2-2,TGCGCCAGCAGCCCGGGACAGGGATCGAACACCGGGGAGCTGTTTTTT,CASSPGQGSNTGELFF
NA,TRBV30,few,TRBJ1-6,TGTGCCTGGACCCAGGTCAGTTCACCCCTCCACTTT,CAWTQVSSPLHF
NA,TRBV5-1,NA,TRBJ1-6,TGCGCCAGCAGCCGTGCGGGCAGGGGCTATAATTCACCCCTCCACTTT,CASSRAGRGYNSPLHF
NA,TRBV4-2,NA,TRBJ1-4,TGTGCCAGCAGCCAAGGGAGGAACTCAAAACTGTTTTTT,CASSQGRNSKLFF
TRBD2,TRBV19,NA,TRBJ2-2,TGTGCCAGTAGCAGCGGGGGTCGGACCGGGGAGCTGTTTTTT,CASSSGGRTGELFF
TRBD1,TRBV14,NA,TRBJ1-5,TGTGCCAGCAGCCAAGAAGGGAGCGTAGGGACAGGGGATAATTATCAGCCCCAGCATTTT,CASSQEGSVGTGDNYQPQHF
TRBD1,TRBV9,NA,TRBJ1-2,TGTGCCAGCAGCGGACAGGGGGCGTCTAACTATGGCTACACCTTC,CASSGQGASNYGYTF
NA,TRBV2,NA,TRBJ2-3,TGTGCCAGCATCCGAGAAAGCACAGATACGCAGTATTTT,CASIRESTDTQYF
NA,TRBV11-2,once,TRBJ1-1,TGTGCCAGCAGCATATCGGTCGCATTTAGTAACACTGAAGCTTTCTTT,CASSISVAFSNTEAFF
NA,TRBV11-2,NA,TRBJ2-1,TGTGCCAGCAGCCTTTCCGGCGGGCCCGGCTACAATGAGCAGTTCTTC,CASSLSGGPGYNEQFF
NA,TRBV11-3,NA,TRBJ1-1,TGTGCCAGCAGCTTTACGGTGAACACTGAAGCTTTCTTT,CASSFTVNTEAFF
NA,TRBV27,NA,TRBJ2-3,TGTGCCAGCAGTAGGACATGGGAAGTCAGTACAGATACGCAGTATTTT,CASSRTWEVSTDTQYF
NA,TRBV9,NA,TRBJ2-3,TGTGCCAGCAGCGTAGTCGGGAATGGGGCAGATACGCAGTATTTT,CASSVVGNGADTQYF
NA,TRBV5-1,once,TRBJ2-6,TGCGCCAGCAGCTCGAACTCTGGGGCCAACGTCCTGACTTTC,CASSSNSGANVLTF
NA,TRBV5-8,NA,TRBJ1-5,TGCGCCAGCAGCCAAGATATGGGGCAGGGTTTCCAGCCCCAGCATTTT,CASSQDMGQGFQPQHF
NA,TRBV10-3,NA,TRBJ2-6,TGTGCCATCAGAACGGACTCTGGGGCCAACGTCCTGACTTTC,CAIRTDSGANVLTF
NA,TRBV7-7,NA,TRBJ2-5,TGTGCCAGCAGACCCGGGACGACGATCCAAGAGACCCAGTACTTC,CASRPGTTIQETQYF
TRBD1,TRBV5-1,NA,TRBJ2-7,TGCGCCAGCAGCCCCGGTGGGGGGACAGGGGGCTGGGAGCAGTACTTC,CASSPGGGTGGWEQYF
TRBD1,TRBV7-2,NA,TRBJ2-7,TGTGCCAGCAGCTTAGGTGGGACAGGGGACCCCGAGCAGTACTTC,CASSLGGTGDPEQYF
NA,TRBV7-2,NA,TRBJ1-5,TGTGCCAGCAGCCTCGACAGGCGGGGTCAGCCCCAGCATTTT,CASSLDRRGQPQHF
TRBD1,TRBV13,NA,TRBJ2-4,TGTGCCAGCAGCACGGGACAGGACTCAGCCAAAAACATTCAGTACTTC,CASSTGQDSAKNIQYF